The clone carrying this TCR beta chain appeared many times. Its matching antigen is unknown. Amplified TCR beta CDR3 regions came from RNA transcripts. Using the HTBI primer set, a first-round RT-PCR was run on the TCR CDR3. TCRdb passed the multiplex PCR reads through MiXCR, listing each CDR3 protein once. The sample contains 270,000 or so distinct CDR3 sequences, 25% of which appear only once. This sample was taken from a study of T cells in Graves' hyperthyroidism and ophthalmopathy. Study results and caveats: Model-based prediction identified ophthalmopathy a median around 6.5 months prior to its onset. Within blood appeared most thyroid clonotypes that had expanded above 0.001.

Germline V gene lookup returns CDR1 LNHDA and CDR2 SQIVND (reference sequence). The CDR3 loop spans 15 amino acids. Trimming left V 1 base short and J 5 bases short, with 11 bases between. The specimen sequenced was blood. The V and J genes are TRBV19 and TRBJ2-2, with a tentative D call TRBD1 (5 bases). The TCR sequence derives from a man aged 40-55 years with Graves' hyperthyroidism that later progressed to Graves' ophthalmopathy. The CDR3 loop reads CASSIAGIGTGELFF. The DNA of the CDR3 is TGTGCCAGTAGTATAGCAGGGATTGGGACCGGGGAGCTGTTTTTT. Using reference TRBV19 and TRBJ2-2 for the parts outside the CDR3, the full variable domain is DGGITQSPKYLFRKEGQNVTLSCEQNLNHDAMYWYRQDPGQGLRLIYYSQIVNDFQKGDIAEGYSVSREKKESFPLTVTSAQKNPTAFYLCASSIAGIGTGELFFGEGSRLTVL.